One and the same sample provided the 29 T cell receptor beta chains below, sequenced in a study of spatial heterogeneity in lung cancer. Study-level results: Tumor mutation counts were tracked by expanded intratumoral alpha and beta TCR counts.

The time point is: sample taken at primary tumor resection. TCRdb passed the 5' RACE reads through MiXCR, listing each CDR3 protein once. The sample holds some 14,000 distinct CDR3 sequences, about 6% seen once. These receptors lack a known antigen. The sequencing used lung tumor tissue, collected at surgery. These receptors originate from a female donor with early-stage non-small cell lung cancer.

Ten or more counts support this clonotype. This beta chain represents an off-target read in a library built for alpha chains; its size is of limited meaning. This sequence joins TRBV15 and TRBJ1-6; TRBD1 aligns across 7 bases. Germline CDR1 LNHNV, CDR2 YYDKDF (reference sequence). V was pared by 0 bases and J by 7 bases, with 0 bases of the junction left unmatched. The CDR3 has 14 amino acids. CDR3 residues: CATSREGQNSPLHF. In DNA, the CDR3 is TGTGCCACCAGCAGAGAGGGACAGAATTCACCCCTCCACTTT.

This clonotype has a count of ten or more. The library was built for alpha chains, so this beta chain is an off-target read and its size means little. The rearrangement uses TRBV2 and TRBJ1-3, with a weak D call TRBD1 (5 bases). Trimming took off 4 bases at V and 5 bases at J, with 6 bases between the two ends. The CDR3 runs 12 residues. The germline V gene has CDR1 SNHLY and CDR2 FYNNEI. The CDR3 DNA sequence: TGTGCCAGCAGTGGGGGACGAAACACCATATATTTT. Protein sequence: CASSGGRNTIYF.

Many counts were recorded for this clonotype. This beta chain turned up in a library designed for alpha chains; as an off-target read, its abundance says little. The V and J genes are TRBV10-3 and TRBJ2-2; a possible D gene is TRBD1 (6 bases). This CDR3 is 14 amino acids long. V was cut by 9 bases and J by 0 bases, with 11 bases left in between. Per the germline V gene, CDR1 is ENHRY and CDR2 is SYGVKD. For the CDR3, the DNA is TGTGCCATACAGGGTGGTCCGAACACCGGGGAGCTGTTTTTT. This translates into CAIQGGPNTGELFF.

This clonotype came up many times. Within a library made for alpha chains, this beta chain is off target, and its count is uninformative. The chain joins TRBV5-5 to TRBJ2-3; no firm D call. Germline V gene lookup returns CDR1 SGHKS and CDR2 YYEKEE (reference sequence). This CDR3 spans 14 amino acids. With 0 bases removed from V and 4 bases from J, the gap between germline ends came to 9 bases. The CDR3 coding sequence is TGTGCCAGCAGCTTGGCCGATCCGGCAGATACGCAGTATTTT. This codes for CASSLADPADTQYF.

By its share, this clonotype is medium-sized. This beta chain is an off-target read within a library intended for alpha chains, so its frequency means little. The chain combines TRBV4-1 with TRBJ2-7; a possible D gene is TRBD2 (5 bases). The CDR3 is 13 amino acids. Per the germline V gene, CDR1 is MGHRA and CDR2 is YSYEKL. Deletions cut 3 bases from V and 3 bases from J, with 9 bases between. CDR3 sequence reads: CASSHPGNYEQYF. The DNA for the CDR3 is TGCGCCAGCAGCCATCCCGGGAACTACGAGCAGTACTTC.

Remarks on this clonotype: Found in a library prepared for alpha chains, this beta chain is an off-target read, and its abundance has little meaning. This chain uses TRBV3-1 with TRBJ1-1; D is undetermined. Germline CDR1 is LGHDT and CDR2 is YNNKEL (reference sequence). V lost 4 bases and J 1 base, leaving 13 bases between the germline ends. The CDR3 length is 15 residues. CDR3 DNA sequence: TGTGCCAGCAGCCCACGAAGGACGGAGAACACTGAAGCTTTCTTT. Protein: CASSPRRTENTEAFF.

This clonotype is labeled medium-sized. A library made for alpha chains picked up this beta chain off target, so its size means little. The V and J genes are TRBV6-2 or TRBV6-3 and TRBJ2-1; TRBD1 matches at 7 bases. From germline, CDR1 is MNHEY and CDR2 SVGEGT. J gave up 4 bases and V 4 bases, and 13 bases lay outside the gene matches. The CDR3 has 17 residues. In DNA, the CDR3 is TGTGCCAGCAGTTGGGGAAGGGGGCCGGTGAGGTACAATGAGCAGTTCTTC. This encodes CASSWGRGPVRYNEQFF.

The sample holds many counts of this clonotype. The library was prepared for alpha chains; this beta chain is a stray read, so its frequency means little. The chain is built from TRBV4-1 and TRBJ2-3; 7 nucleotides line up with TRBD1. Trimming took 2 bases from V and 2 from J; bases not matched to a gene: 4. CDR3 length: 15 amino acids. Germline V gene data show CDR1 as MGHRA and CDR2 as YSYEKL. The CDR3 sequence: CASSQIRGSTDTQYF. The CDR3 DNA follows: TGCGCCAGCAGCCAAATCAGGGGGTCCACAGATACGCAGTATTTT.

This clonotype was observed many times. This beta chain is a stray sequence in a library constructed for alpha chains; its clone size is not meaningful. The CDR3 sequence: CASSSSETQYF. CDR3 coding DNA: TGTGCCAGCAGCTCCTCGGAGACCCAGTACTTC. The chain uses TRBV12-3 or TRBV12-4 and TRBJ2-5, with no clear D. Trimming removed 6 bases at V and 5 bases at J, with 7 bases between. This CDR3 is 11 amino acids long.

The sample holds many counts of this clonotype. This clone may be a read error of a much larger clone one base away. This beta chain is off target for a library built for alpha chains, so its abundance means little. The CDR3 DNA sequence: TGTGTCATCAGTGAGCCCACGACAGGTAACACTGAAGCTTTCTTT. It encodes CVISEPTTGNTEAFF. V is TRBV10-3 and J is TRBJ1-1; tentatively, D is TRBD1 (6 bases). Per the germline V gene, CDR1 is ENHRY and CDR2 is SYGVKD. The CDR3 is 15 residues long.

On this clonotype: This beta chain is a stray read from a library made for alpha chains; its abundance is not meaningful. The rearrangement links TRBV12-3 or TRBV12-4 to TRBJ1-2, with D perhaps matching TRBD1 (6 bases). The germline V and J ends were trimmed by 7 bases and 0 bases, with 15 bases remaining between them. The CDR3 extends over 15 amino acids. Here the CDR3 reads CASNQRGGSNYGYTF. Written as DNA, the CDR3 is TGTGCCAGCAACCAAAGAGGGGGATCTAACTATGGCTACACCTTC.

By its share, this clonotype is medium-sized (0.01 to 0.1%). This beta chain is an unintended read in a library built for alpha chains; its size means little. This chain connects TRBV12-3 or TRBV12-4 to TRBJ2-2; D is possibly TRBD2 (6 bases). This CDR3 has 15 amino acids. Trimming took 6 bases from V and 4 from J, leaving 15 bases between them. This chain's CDR3 is CASRGRDSPTGELFF. The CDR3 coding sequence is TGTGCCAGCAGGGGCCGGGACTCACCCACCGGGGAGCTGTTTTTT.

Ten or more counts support this clonotype. A library prepared for alpha chains yielded this beta chain as an off-target read; its size is of little meaning. The chain carries TRBV20-1 and TRBJ1-1; 7 bases align to TRBD1. V lost 6 bases, J lost 4 bases, and 8 bases stayed unmatched. This CDR3 has 13 amino acids. Germline V gene data show CDR1 as DFQATT and CDR2 as SNEGSKA (reference sequence). CDR3 loop: CSAPGQGGTEAFF. The CDR3 nucleotides are TGCAGTGCCCCGGGCCAGGGGGGCACTGAAGCTTTCTTT.

This clonotype was detected ten times or more. This beta chain lies outside the target of a library built for alpha chains; its clone size means little. The CDR3 protein is CASTTSPDRGKGSNQPQHF. The DNA of the CDR3 is TGTGCCAGCACCACCAGTCCGGACAGGGGGAAAGGGAGCAATCAGCCCCAGCATTTT. The chain recombines TRBV6-2 or TRBV6-3 with TRBJ1-5, with TRBD1 identical over 10 bases. Germline V gene data show CDR1 as MNHEY and CDR2 as SVGEGT. CDR3 length: 19 amino acids. V lost 7 bases to trimming and J lost 1 base; unmatched junction nucleotides: 16.

This clonotype was observed many times. The size of this beta chain means little, since it is a stray read in a library made for alpha chains. The chain recombines TRBV3-1 with TRBJ2-3, with 10 bases matching TRBD2. V trimming: 1 base; J trimming: 12 bases; junction bases outside the gene matches: 4. Germline assignment: CDR1 LGHDT and CDR2 YNNKEL (reference sequence). This CDR3 has 13 residues. This chain's CDR3 is CASSQVLAGAQYF. The CDR3 DNA is TGTGCCAGCAGCCAAGTCCTAGCGGGGGCCCAGTATTTT.

To note about this clonotype: This beta chain came through as a stray read in a library set up for alpha chains, and its size says little. V gene TRBV5-5 combines with J gene TRBJ1-5; no clear D gene. Trimming pared 3 bases from V and 3 bases from J, leaving 13 bases between. Germline V gene lookup returns CDR1 SGHKS and CDR2 YYEKEE (reference sequence). The CDR3 has 15 residues. CDR3 in amino acids: CASSSGFLVNQPQHF. CDR3 bases: TGTGCCAGCAGCTCGGGATTTCTGGTCAATCAGCCCCAGCATTTT.

At least ten counts were recorded for this clonotype. This beta chain is off target for a library built for alpha chains, so its abundance means little. Here the CDR3 reads CAISAGQRTPDSNQPQHF. In DNA, the CDR3 is TGTGCCATCAGTGCGGGACAGAGAACCCCTGATAGCAATCAGCCCCAGCATTTT. The V gene is TRBV10-3, the J gene TRBJ1-5; 7 nucleotides agree with TRBD1. In germline, CDR1 is ENHRY, CDR2 SYGVKD. The CDR3 length is 18 residues. With 4 bases clipped from V and 0 bases from J, the junction kept 12 bases outside the gene matches.

This clonotype has a single count. The library was built for alpha chains, so this beta chain is an off-target read and its size means little. The V and J genes are TRBV5-4 and TRBJ2-3, with TRBD2 matching over 8 bases. This CDR3 has 15 residues. V shed 0 bases and J 5 bases; nucleotides not matched to a gene: 5. Germline CDR1 is SGHNT and CDR2 is YYREEE (reference sequence). The chain's CDR3 is CASSLAGGPGDTQYF. For the CDR3, the DNA is TGTGCCAGCAGCTTGGCGGGGGGGCCCGGAGATACGCAGTATTTT.

This clonotype occurred many times. Because the library targeted alpha chains, this beta chain is an off-target read whose size means little. The chain employs TRBV10-3 and TRBJ1-6, with 7 bases aligning to TRBD1. The germline CDR1 and CDR2 sequences are ENHRY and SYGVKD. This CDR3 comprises 14 residues. Trimming took 6 bases from V and 5 from J; bases not matched to a gene: 4. CDR3 residues: CAIRETGHNSPLHF. CDR3 bases: TGTGCCATCAGAGAGACAGGGCATAATTCACCCCTCCACTTT.

Ten or more counts support this clonotype. Being off target in a library aimed at alpha chains, this beta chain has a size of little meaning. This chain links TRBV2 with TRBJ1-5, with D perhaps TRBD1 (5 bases). Germline CDR1 reads SNHLY; CDR2 reads FYNNEI. This CDR3 contains 14 residues. Trimming took 3 bases from V and 5 from J, leaving 11 bases between them. Here the CDR3 reads CASSDRAEDQPQHF. CDR3 nucleotide sequence: TGTGCCAGCAGTGACAGGGCGGAGGATCAGCCCCAGCATTTT.

This clonotype has at least ten counts. Because this beta chain is a stray read in a library intended to capture alpha chains, its abundance should not be given much weight. This chain connects TRBV7-9 to TRBJ1-2; D is unclear. From germline, CDR1 is SEHNR and CDR2 FQNEAQ (reference sequence). V lost 5 bases, J lost 2 bases, and 15 bases lay in between. This CDR3 region has 15 residues. In nucleotides, the CDR3 is TGTGCCAGCAGCCCCGACCAGCGACCCAACTATGGCTACACCTTC. Translation gives CASSPDQRPNYGYTF.

This clonotype was detected many times. This beta chain was picked up by a library intended for alpha chains and is off target, so its count carries little meaning. CDR3 residues: CASSPSRATGRDTEAFF. In DNA, the CDR3 is TGTGCCAGCAGCCCTAGCCGTGCGACAGGAAGGGACACTGAAGCTTTCTTT. The rearrangement joins TRBV9 to TRBJ1-1; the D gene is possibly TRBD1 (6 bases). V was pared by 4 bases and J by 3 bases, with 22 bases between. CDR1 and CDR2 (germline): SGDLS, YYNGEE. This CDR3 is 17 amino acids long.

This clonotype was seen repeatedly, ten times or more. A library made for alpha chains picked up this beta chain off target, so its size means little. V usage is TRBV4-1 and J usage is TRBJ1-5, with 7 positions matching TRBD1. J lost 4 bases, V lost 5 bases, and 5 bases had no gene match. Germline-derived CDR1 and CDR2 are MGHRA and YSYEKL. CDR3 length: 14 amino acids. This CDR3 reads CASSYRGGNQPQHF. The DNA of the CDR3 is TGCGCCAGCAGCTACAGGGGTGGGAATCAGCCCCAGCATTTT.

This clonotype was observed many times. Within a library made for alpha chains, this beta chain is off target, and its count is uninformative. Here the CDR3 reads CASSQAGAQYF. The CDR3 nucleotides are TGTGCCAGCAGCCAAGCGGGGGCCCAGTACTTC. The chain couples TRBV12-3 or TRBV12-4 to TRBJ2-5; TRBD2 matches 8 bases. V shed 6 bases, J shed 9 bases, and the junction held 3 bases outside the gene matches. The CDR3 has 11 amino acids.

This clonotype was observed many times. In a library made to pick up alpha chains, this beta chain is a stray read with a size that means little. The rearrangement uses TRBV5-1 and TRBJ2-3; TRBD2 aligns across 11 bases. CDR1 SGHRS and CDR2 YFSETQ come from the germline V gene. The CDR3 has 16 amino acids. With 7 bases clipped from V and 2 bases from J, the junction kept 9 bases outside the gene matches. CDR3 amino acids: CASRPQLAGVTDTQYF. The DNA of the CDR3 is TGCGCCAGCCGTCCTCAACTAGCGGGGGTCACAGATACGCAGTATTTT.

This clonotype was recorded at least ten times. This beta chain turned up in a library designed for alpha chains; as an off-target read, its abundance says little. This chain joins TRBV30 and TRBJ1-3, with D unclear. The ends were cut back, 0 bases at V and 1 base at J, with 1 base in the middle. CDR1 and CDR2 (germline): GTSNPN, SVGIG (reference sequence). The CDR3 loop spans 12 amino acids. As DNA, the CDR3 is TGTGCCTGGAGTGTATCTGGAAACACCATATATTTT. Translated, it gives CAWSVSGNTIYF.

This clonotype showed up many times. The library was prepared for alpha chains; this beta chain is a stray read, so its frequency means little. This chain links TRBV29-1 with TRBJ2-5; TRBD2 matches 7 bases. Germline V gene data show CDR1 as SQVTM and CDR2 as ANQGSEA. CDR3 length: 13 residues. V lost 7 bases, J lost 5 bases, and 10 bases stayed unmatched. The CDR3 sequence is CSGYGLDGETQYF. The CDR3 DNA follows: TGCAGCGGATACGGACTAGATGGGGAGACCCAGTACTTC.

This clonotype was detected many times. Since it is a stray read in a library aimed at alpha chains, this beta chain has a size that is not meaningful. V and J are TRBV7-8 and TRBJ2-5; TRBD1 matches 8 bases. Germline values: CDR1 SGHVS, CDR2 FQNEAQ. Losses at the gene ends were 7 bases for V and 7 bases for J; bases not matched to a gene: 20. The CDR3 covers 17 residues. The CDR3 loop reads CASTPGPTSGGVGTQYF. Here the CDR3 DNA reads TGTGCCAGCACTCCCGGTCCCACATCAGGGGGCGTTGGGACCCAGTACTTC.

A remark on this clonotype: In this CDR3 the conserved last residue, phenylalanine or tryptophan, is missing, so a read error is likely. For a library built for alpha chains, this beta chain is a stray read; little rests on its size. This chain joins TRBV7-8 and TRBJ1-1; TRBD1 matches 7 bases. The CDR3 loop spans 15 amino acids. Germline V gene lookup returns CDR1 SGHVS and CDR2 FQNEAQ. In DNA, the CDR3 is TGTGTCAGCACCTCCCCGACAGGGTTGAACACTGAAGCTTTCTAT. Translating it yields CVSTSPTGLNTEAFY.